This TCR beta chain was recorded in a study of blood T cell repertoires in COVID-19. This clone was seen only once. V was pared by 3 bases and J by 5 bases, with 20 bases between. The CDR3 contains 17 residues. The germline V gene has CDR1 SGHKS and CDR2 YYEKEE (reference sequence). Measured with immunoSEQ multiplex PCR; TCRdb has only the in-frame clones, and not every one. Of about 95,000 clones listed, about nine tenths are singletons. This chain uses TRBV5-5 with TRBJ2-2; the D gene is possibly TRBD2 (5 bases). The sequence was collected from a man between 60 and 75 years old with COVID-19, enrolled during active disease. Material for sequencing was peripheral blood. The DNA of the CDR3 is TGTGCCAGCAGCTCCAGAGGGTGGCAGTGGGAGACCGGGGAGCTGTTTTTT. This gives the protein CASSSRGWQWETGELFF.